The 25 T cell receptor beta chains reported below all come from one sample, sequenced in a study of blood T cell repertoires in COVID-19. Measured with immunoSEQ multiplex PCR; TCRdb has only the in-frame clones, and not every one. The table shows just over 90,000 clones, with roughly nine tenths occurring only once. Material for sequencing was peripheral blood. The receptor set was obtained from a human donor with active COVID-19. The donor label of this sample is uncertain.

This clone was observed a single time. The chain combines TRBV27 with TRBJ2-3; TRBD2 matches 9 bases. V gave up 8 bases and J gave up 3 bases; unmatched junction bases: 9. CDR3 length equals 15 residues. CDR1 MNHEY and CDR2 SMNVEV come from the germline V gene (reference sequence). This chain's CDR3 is CASGRAGGQTDTQYF. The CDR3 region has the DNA TGTGCCAGCGGACGGGCGGGGGGGCAAACAGATACGCAGTATTTT.

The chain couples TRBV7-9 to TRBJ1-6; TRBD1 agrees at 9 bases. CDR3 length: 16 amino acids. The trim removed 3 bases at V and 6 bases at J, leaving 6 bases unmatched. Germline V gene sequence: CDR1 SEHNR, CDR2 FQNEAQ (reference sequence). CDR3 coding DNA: TGTGCCAGCAGCTTTTACAGGGGGCCTGGTAATTCACCCCTCCACTTT. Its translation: CASSFYRGPGNSPLHF.

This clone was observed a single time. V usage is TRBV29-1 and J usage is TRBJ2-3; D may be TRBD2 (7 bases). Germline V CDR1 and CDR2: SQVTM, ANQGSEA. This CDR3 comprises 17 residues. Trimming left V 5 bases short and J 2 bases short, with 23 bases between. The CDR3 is CSVNSGARGGHTDTQYF. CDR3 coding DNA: TGCAGCGTTAATTCGGGGGCCCGCGGGGGCCACACAGATACGCAGTATTTT.

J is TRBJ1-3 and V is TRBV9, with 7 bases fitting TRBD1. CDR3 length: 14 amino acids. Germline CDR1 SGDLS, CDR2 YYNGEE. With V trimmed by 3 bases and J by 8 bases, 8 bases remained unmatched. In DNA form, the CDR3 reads TGTGCCAGCAGCGGATTAACAGGGGCTCACACCATATATTTT. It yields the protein CASSGLTGAHTIYF.

CDR3 region: CASSSSGQGYNQPQHF. The CDR3 DNA follows: TGTGCCAGCTCATCCTCTGGACAGGGGTACAATCAGCCCCAGCATTTT. V and J are TRBV18 and TRBJ1-5, with TRBD1 matching over 9 bases. The CDR3 is 16 amino acids. Germline V gene sequence: CDR1 KGHSH, CDR2 LQKENI. V shed 5 bases, J shed 3 bases, and the junction held 8 bases outside the gene matches.

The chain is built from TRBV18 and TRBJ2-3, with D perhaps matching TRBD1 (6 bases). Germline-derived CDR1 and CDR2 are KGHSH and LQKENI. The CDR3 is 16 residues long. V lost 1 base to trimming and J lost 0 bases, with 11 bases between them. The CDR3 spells CASSPLQGTSTDTQYF. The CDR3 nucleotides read TGTGCCAGCTCACCACTCCAGGGGACAAGCACAGATACGCAGTATTTT.

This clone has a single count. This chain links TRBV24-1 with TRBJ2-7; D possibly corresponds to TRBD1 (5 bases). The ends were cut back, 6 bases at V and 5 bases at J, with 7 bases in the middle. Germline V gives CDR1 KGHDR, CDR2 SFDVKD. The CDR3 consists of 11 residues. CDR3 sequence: CATSNRNEQYF. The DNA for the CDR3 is TGTGCCACCAGTAACAGGAACGAGCAGTACTTC.

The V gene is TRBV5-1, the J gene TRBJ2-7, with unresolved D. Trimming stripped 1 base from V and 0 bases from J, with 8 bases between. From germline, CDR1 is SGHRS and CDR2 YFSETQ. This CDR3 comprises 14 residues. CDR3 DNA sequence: TGCGCCAGCAGCTTGTCACAGAGCTCCTACGAGCAGTACTTC. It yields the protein CASSLSQSSYEQYF.

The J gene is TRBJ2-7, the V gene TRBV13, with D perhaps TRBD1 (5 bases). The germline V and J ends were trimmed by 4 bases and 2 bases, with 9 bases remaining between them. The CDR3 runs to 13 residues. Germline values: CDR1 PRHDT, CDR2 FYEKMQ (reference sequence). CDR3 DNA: TGTGCCAGCAGCTCCAAGGACACCTACGAGCAGTACTTC. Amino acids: CASSSKDTYEQYF.

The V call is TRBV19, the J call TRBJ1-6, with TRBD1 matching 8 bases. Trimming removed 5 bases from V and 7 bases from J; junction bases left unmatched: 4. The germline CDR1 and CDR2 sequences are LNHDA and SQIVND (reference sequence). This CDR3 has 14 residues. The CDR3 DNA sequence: TGTGCCAGTAGTTGGACAGGGTTGAATTCACCCCTCCACTTT. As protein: CASSWTGLNSPLHF.

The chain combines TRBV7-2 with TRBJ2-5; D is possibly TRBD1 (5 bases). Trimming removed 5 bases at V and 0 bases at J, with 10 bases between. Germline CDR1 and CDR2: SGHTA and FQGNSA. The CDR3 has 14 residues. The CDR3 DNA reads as TGTGCCAGCAGCAACCAGGGCTACCAAGAGACCCAGTACTTC. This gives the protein CASSNQGYQETQYF.

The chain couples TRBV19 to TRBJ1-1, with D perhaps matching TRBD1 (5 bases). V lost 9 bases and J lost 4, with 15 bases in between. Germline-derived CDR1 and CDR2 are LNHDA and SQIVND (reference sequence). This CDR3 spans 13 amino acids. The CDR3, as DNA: TGTGCCAGCCAAGAAGGGGCCGTCACTGAAGCTTTCTTT. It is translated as CASQEGAVTEAFF.

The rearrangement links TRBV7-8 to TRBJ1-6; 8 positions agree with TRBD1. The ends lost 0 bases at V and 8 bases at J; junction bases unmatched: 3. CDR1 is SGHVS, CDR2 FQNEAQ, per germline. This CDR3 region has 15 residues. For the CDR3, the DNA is TGTGCCAGCAGCTTAGCCGCGACAGGGGATTCACCCCTCCACTTT. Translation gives CASSLAATGDSPLHF.

CDR3 residues: CASSQITGTGNGYTF. CDR3 bases: TGTGCCAGCAGCCAAATAACCGGGACAGGGAATGGCTACACCTTC. This rearrangement joins TRBV3-1 (or the pseudogene TRBV3-2) to TRBJ1-2; 9 bases align to TRBD1. Per germline, CDR1 LGHDT and CDR2 YNNKEL (reference sequence). The CDR3 is 15 amino acids. Germline trimming cut 2 bases from V and 6 bases from J; bases unmatched to any gene: 7.

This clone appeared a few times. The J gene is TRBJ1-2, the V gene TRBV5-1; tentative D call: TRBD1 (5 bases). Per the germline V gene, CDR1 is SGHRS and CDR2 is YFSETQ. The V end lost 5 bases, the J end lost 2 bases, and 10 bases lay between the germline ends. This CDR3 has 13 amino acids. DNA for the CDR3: TGCGCCAGCAGAGGAGGGGTCAACTATGGCTACACCTTC. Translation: CASRGGVNYGYTF.

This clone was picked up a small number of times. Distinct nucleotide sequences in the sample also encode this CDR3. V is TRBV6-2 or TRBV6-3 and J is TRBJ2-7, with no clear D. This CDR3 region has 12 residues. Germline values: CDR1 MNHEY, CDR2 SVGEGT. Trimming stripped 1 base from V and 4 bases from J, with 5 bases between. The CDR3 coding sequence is TGTGCCAGCAGTTACTTGGCTTACGAGCAGTACTTC. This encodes CASSYLAYEQYF.

The CDR3 bases are TGTGCCAGCAGCCACCAGGGTAGATCGAACACTGAAGCTTTCTTT. This encodes CASSHQGRSNTEAFF. The chain joins TRBV3-1 (or the pseudogene TRBV3-2) to TRBJ1-1; possibly TRBD1 for D (5 bases). Per the germline V gene, CDR1 is LGHDT and CDR2 is YNNKEL (reference sequence). The length of the CDR3 is 15 residues. Trimming left V 3 bases short and J 1 base short, with 12 bases between.

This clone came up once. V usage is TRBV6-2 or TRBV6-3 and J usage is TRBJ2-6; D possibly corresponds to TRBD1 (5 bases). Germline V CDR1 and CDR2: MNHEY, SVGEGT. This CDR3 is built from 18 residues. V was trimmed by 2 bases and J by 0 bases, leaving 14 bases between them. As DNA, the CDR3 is TGTGCCAGCAGTTACGACGCAGGGTGGAGCTCTGGGGCCAACGTCCTGACTTTC. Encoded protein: CASSYDAGWSSGANVLTF.

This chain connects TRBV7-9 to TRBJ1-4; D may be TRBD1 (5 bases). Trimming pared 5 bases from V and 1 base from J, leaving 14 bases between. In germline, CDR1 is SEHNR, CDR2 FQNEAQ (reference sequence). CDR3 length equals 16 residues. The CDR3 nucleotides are TGTGCCAGCAGCCTGGCGGGGGTTCGAACTAATGAAAAACTGTTTTTT. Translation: CASSLAGVRTNEKLFF.

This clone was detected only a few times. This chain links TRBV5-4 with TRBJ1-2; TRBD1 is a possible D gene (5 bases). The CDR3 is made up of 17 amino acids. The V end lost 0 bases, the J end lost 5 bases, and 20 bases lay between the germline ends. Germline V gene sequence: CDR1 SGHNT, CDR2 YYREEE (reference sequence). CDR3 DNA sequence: TGTGCCAGCAGCTTGGGCGGGACGGGTACGGCGTCTTATGGCTACACCTTC. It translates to CASSLGGTGTASYGYTF.

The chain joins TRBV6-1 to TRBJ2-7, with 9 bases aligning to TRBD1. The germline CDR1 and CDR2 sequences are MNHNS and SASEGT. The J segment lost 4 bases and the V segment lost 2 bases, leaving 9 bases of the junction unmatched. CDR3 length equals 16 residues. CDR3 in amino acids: CASSELPGQGRYEQYF. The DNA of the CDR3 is TGTGCCAGCAGTGAACTTCCGGGACAGGGACGATACGAGCAGTACTTC.

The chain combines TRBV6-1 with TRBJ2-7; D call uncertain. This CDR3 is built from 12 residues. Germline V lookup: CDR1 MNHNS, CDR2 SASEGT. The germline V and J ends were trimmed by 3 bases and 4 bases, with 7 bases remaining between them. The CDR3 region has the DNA TGTGCCAGCAGTGACGATCGGTACGAGCAGTACTTC. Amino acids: CASSDDRYEQYF.

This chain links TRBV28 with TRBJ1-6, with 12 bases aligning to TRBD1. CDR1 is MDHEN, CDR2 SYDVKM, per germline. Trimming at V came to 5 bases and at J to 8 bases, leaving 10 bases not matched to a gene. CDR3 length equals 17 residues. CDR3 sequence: CASSPSGTGGEYSPLHF. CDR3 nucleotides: TGTGCCAGCAGTCCTTCAGGGACAGGGGGCGAGTATTCACCCCTCCACTTT.

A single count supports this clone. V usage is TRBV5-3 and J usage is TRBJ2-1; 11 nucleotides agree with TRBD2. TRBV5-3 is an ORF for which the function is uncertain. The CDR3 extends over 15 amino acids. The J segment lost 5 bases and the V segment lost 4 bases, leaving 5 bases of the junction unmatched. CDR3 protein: CARSPLAGGHNEQFF. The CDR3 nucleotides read TGTGCCAGAAGCCCGCTAGCGGGGGGACACAATGAGCAGTTCTTC.

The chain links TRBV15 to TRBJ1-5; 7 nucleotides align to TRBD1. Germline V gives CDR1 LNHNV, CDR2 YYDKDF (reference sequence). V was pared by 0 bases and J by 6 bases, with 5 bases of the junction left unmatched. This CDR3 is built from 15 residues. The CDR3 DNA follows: TGTGCCACCAGCAGAGAAAGGGGGCCAGGTCAGCCCCAGCATTTT. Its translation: CATSRERGPGQPQHF.